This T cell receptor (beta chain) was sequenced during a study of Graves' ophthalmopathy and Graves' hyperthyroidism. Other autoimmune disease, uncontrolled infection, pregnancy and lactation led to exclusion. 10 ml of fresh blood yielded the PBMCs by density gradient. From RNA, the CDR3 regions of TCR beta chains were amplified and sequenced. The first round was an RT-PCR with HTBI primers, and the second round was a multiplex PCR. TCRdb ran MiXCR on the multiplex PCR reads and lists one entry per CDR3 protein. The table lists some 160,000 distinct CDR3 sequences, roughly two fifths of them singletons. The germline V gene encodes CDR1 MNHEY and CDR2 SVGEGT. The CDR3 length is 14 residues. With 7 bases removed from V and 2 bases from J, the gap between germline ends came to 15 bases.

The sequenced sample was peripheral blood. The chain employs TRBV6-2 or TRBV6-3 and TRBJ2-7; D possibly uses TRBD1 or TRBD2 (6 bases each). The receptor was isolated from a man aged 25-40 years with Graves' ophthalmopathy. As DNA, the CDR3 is TGTGCCAGCAAATACGGGGGCCCCCCCTACGAGCAGTACTTC. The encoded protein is CASKYGGPPYEQYF.